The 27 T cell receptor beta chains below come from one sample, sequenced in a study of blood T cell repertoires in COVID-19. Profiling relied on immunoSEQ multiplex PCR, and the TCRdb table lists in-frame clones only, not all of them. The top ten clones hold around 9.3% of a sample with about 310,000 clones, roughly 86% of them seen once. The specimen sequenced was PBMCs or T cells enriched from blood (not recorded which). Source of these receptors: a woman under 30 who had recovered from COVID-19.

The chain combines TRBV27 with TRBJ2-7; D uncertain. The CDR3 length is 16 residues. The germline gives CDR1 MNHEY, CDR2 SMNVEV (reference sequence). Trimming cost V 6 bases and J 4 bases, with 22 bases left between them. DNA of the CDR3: TGTGCCAGCAGCTCCCAACCACCTACTACGGCTTACGAGCAGTACTTC. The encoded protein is CASSSQPPTTAYEQYF.

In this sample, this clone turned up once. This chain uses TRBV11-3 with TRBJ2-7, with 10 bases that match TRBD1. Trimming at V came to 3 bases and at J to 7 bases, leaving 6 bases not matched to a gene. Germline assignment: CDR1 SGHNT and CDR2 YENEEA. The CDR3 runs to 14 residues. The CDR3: CASSLRQGALEQYF. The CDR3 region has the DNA TGTGCCAGCAGCTTGCGACAGGGGGCTTTAGAGCAGTACTTC.

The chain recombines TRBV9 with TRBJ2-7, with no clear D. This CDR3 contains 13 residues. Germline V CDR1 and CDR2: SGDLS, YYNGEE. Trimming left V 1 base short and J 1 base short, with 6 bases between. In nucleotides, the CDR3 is TGTGCCAGCAGCGTAAGCGCGTCCTACGAGCAGTACTTC. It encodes CASSVSASYEQYF.

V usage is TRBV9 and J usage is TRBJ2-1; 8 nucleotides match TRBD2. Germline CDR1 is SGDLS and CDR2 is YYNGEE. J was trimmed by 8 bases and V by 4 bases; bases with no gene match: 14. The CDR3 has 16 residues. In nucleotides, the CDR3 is TGTGCCAGCAGCCTCCGGGAGGGACTACAATTCCATGAGCAGTTCTTC. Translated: CASSLREGLQFHEQFF.

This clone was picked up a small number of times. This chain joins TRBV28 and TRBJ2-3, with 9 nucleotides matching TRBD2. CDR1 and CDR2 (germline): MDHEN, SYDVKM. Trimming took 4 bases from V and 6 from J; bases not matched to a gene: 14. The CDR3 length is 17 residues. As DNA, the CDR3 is TGTGCCAGCAGTTCCCCCTACGAAGCGGGGGGCGCCGATACGCAGTATTTT. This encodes CASSSPYEAGGADTQYF. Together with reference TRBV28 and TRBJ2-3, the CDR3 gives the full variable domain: DVKVTQSSRYLVKRTGEKVFLECVQDMDHENMFWYRQDPGLGLRLIYFSYDVKMKEKGDIPEGYSVSREKKERFSLILESASTNQTSMYLCASSSPYEAGGADTQYFGPGTRLTVL.

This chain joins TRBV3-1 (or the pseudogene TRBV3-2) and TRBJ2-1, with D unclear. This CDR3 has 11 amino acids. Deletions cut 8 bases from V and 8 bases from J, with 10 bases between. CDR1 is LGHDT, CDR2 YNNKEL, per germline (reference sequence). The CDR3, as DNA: TGTGCCAGCGCGGCAGTTGATGAGCAGTTCTTC. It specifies CASAAVDEQFF.

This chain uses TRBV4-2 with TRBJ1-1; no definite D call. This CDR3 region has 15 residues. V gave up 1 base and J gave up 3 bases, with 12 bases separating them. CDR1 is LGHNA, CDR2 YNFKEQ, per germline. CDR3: CASSQVTAADTEAFF. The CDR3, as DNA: TGTGCCAGCAGCCAAGTAACAGCGGCGGACACTGAAGCTTTCTTT.

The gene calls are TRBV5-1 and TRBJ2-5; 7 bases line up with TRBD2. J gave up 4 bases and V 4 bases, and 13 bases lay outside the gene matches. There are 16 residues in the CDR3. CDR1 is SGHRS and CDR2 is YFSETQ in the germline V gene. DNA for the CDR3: TGCGCCAGCAGCCTCCAGGGAGCGGGGTCCCCAGAGACCCAGTACTTC. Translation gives CASSLQGAGSPETQYF.

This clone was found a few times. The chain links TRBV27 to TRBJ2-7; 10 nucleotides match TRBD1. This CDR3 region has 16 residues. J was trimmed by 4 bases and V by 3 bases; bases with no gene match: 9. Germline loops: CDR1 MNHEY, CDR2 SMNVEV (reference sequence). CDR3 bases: TGTGCCAGCAGTTTGTTCGCGACAGGGGGCTATTACGAGCAGTACTTC. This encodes CASSLFATGGYYEQYF.

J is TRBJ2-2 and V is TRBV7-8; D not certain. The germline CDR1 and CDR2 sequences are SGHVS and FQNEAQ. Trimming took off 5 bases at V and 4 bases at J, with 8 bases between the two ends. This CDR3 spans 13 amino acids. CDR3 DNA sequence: TGTGCCAGCAGCCCGGTGATCACCGGGGAGCTGTTTTTT. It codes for CASSPVITGELFF.

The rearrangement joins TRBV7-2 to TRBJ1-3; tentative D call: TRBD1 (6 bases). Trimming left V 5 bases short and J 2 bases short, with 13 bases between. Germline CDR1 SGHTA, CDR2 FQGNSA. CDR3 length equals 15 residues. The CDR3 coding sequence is TGTGCCAGCAGCCCAGCGGCAGGGGCTGGAAACACCATATATTTT. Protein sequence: CASSPAAGAGNTIYF.

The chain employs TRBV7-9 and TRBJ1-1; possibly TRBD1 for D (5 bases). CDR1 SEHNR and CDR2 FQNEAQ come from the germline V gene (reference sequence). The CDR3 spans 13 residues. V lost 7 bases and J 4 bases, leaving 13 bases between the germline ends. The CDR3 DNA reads TGTGCCAGCACGCAAACAGGACCCACTGAAGCTTTCTTT. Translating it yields CASTQTGPTEAFF.

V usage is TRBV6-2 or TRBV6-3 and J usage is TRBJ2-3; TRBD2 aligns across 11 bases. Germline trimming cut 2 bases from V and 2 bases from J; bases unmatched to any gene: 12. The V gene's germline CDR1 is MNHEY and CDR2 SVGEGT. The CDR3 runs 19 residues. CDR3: CASSYLASGGPKDTDTQYF. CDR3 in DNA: TGTGCCAGCAGTTACCTGGCTAGCGGGGGGCCGAAGGACACAGATACGCAGTATTTT.

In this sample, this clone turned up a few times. CDR3 in amino acids: CASSLFQGNTIYF. The CDR3 nucleotides read TGTGCCAGCAGCTTATTTCAGGGGAACACCATATATTTT. The chain links TRBV7-2 to TRBJ1-3; weak D call: TRBD1 (6 bases). The V and J ends lost 2 bases and 7 bases respectively, with 9 bases between them. Germline-derived CDR1 and CDR2 are SGHTA and FQGNSA. The CDR3 length is 13 residues.

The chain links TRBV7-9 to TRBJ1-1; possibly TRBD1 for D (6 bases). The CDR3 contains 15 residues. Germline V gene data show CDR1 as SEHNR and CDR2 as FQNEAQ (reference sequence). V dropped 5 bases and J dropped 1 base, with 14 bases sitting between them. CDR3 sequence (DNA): TGTGCCAGCAGCCCCAGGACAGTCTCGAACACTGAAGCTTTCTTT. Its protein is CASSPRTVSNTEAFF.

The DNA of the CDR3 is TGCGCCAGCAGCTTGAGCCAGGGTGGGTTTGAAGCTTTCTTT. This translates into CASSLSQGGFEAFF. The V and J genes are TRBV5-1 and TRBJ1-1, with TRBD1 as a possible D gene (5 bases). In germline, CDR1 is SGHRS, CDR2 YFSETQ. Trimming took off 1 base at V and 7 bases at J, with 14 bases between the two ends. The CDR3 spans 14 residues.

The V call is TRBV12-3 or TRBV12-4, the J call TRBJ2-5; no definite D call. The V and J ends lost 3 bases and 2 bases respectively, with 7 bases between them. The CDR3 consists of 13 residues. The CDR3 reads CASSLLQQETQYF. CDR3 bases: TGTGCCAGCAGTTTGTTACAGCAAGAGACCCAGTACTTC.

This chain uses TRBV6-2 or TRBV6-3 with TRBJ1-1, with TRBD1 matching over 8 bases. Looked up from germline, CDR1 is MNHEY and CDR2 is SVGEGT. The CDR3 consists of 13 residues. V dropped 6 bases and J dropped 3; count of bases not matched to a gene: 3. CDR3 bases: TGTGCCAGCAGCGACAGGGGATACACTGAAGCTTTCTTT. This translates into CASSDRGYTEAFF.

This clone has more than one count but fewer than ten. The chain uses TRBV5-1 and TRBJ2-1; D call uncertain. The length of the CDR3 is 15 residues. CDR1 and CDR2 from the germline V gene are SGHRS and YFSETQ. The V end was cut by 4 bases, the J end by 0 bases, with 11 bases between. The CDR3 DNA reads TGCGCCAGCAGCAAGACGGAGAGCTCCTACAATGAGCAGTTCTTC. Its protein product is CASSKTESSYNEQFF.

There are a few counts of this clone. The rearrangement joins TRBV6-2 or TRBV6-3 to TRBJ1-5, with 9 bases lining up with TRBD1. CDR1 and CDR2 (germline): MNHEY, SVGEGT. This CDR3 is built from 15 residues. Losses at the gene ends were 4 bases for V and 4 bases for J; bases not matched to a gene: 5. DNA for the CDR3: TGTGCCAGCAGTTCCGGGACAGGGCGAAATCAGCCCCAGCATTTT. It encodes CASSSGTGRNQPQHF.

In DNA, the CDR3 is TGCGCCAGCAGCCAAGATTGGAGGGAGTTTAACTATGGCTACACCTTC. Amino acids: CASSQDWREFNYGYTF. The chain combines TRBV4-3 with TRBJ1-2, with no clear D. Trimming removed 0 bases at V and 1 base at J, with 12 bases between. Germline V gene data show CDR1 as LGHNA and CDR2 as YSLEER. The CDR3 has 16 amino acids.

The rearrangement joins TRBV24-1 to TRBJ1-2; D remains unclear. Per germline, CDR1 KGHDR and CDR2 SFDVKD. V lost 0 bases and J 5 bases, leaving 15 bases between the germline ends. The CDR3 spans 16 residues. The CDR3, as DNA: TGTGCCACCAGTGATTTGCACGAGTCGCGATTGTATGGCTACACCTTC. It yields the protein CATSDLHESRLYGYTF.

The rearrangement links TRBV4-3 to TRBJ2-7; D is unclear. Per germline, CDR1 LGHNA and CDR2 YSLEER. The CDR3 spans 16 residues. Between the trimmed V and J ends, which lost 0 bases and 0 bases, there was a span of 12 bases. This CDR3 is CASSQDLRAYSYEQYF. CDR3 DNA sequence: TGCGCCAGCAGCCAAGATTTAAGAGCGTACTCCTACGAGCAGTACTTC.

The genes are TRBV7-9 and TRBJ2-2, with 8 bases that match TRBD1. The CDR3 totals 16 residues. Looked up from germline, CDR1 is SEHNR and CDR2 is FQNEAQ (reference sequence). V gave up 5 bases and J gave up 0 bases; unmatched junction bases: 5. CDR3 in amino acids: CASSTGQGSNTGELFF. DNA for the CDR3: TGTGCCAGCAGCACAGGACAGGGATCGAACACCGGGGAGCTGTTTTTT.

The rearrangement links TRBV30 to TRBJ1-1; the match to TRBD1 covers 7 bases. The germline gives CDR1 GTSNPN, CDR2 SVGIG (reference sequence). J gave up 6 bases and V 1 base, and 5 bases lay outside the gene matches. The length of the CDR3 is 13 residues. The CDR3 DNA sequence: TGTGCCTGGAGTGGACAGGGAGGACCTGAAGCTTTCTTT. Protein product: CAWSGQGGPEAFF.

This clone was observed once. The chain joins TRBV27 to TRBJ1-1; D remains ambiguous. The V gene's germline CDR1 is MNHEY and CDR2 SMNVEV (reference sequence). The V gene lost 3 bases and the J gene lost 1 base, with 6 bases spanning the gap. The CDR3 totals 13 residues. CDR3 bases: TGTGCCAGCAGTTTTGGCGGGAACACTGAAGCTTTCTTT. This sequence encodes CASSFGGNTEAFF.

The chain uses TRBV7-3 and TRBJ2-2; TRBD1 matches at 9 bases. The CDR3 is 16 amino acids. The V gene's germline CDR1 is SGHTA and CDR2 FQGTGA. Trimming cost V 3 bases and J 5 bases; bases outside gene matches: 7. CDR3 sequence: CASSFLQGALTGELFF. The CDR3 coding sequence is TGTGCCAGCAGCTTCTTACAGGGGGCGCTAACCGGGGAGCTGTTTTTT.